The rows below give T cell receptor beta chains drawn from one sample of a study of blood T cell repertoires in COVID-19. Method: immunoSEQ multiplex PCR; TCRdb's copy keeps in-frame clones and lacks some. The sample shows over 85,000 clones, around 86% of them seen only once. Sequenced input: peripheral blood. Receptors originate from a human donor in a cohort sampled during active COVID-19. CDR3s include the opening cysteine and the closing phenylalanine or tryptophan. A D gene is named only where the DNA matches it firmly. Clone size is shown for a subset of rows, as once, few, many or a class of expanded clone.

size: .; D: .; V: TRBV18; J: TRBJ2-7; CDR3: CASSPPGAVYEQYF; DNA: TGTGCCAGCTCACCTCCGGGAGCAGTCTACGAGCAGTACTTC
size: few; D: TRBD2; V: TRBV4-1; J: TRBJ2-3; CDR3: CASSSFSGSTDTQYF; DNA: TGCGCCAGCAGCTCCTTTAGCGGGAGCACAGATACGCAGTATTTT
size: .; D: .; V: TRBV6-1; J: TRBJ1-5; CDR3: CASSEAGWGDRSNQPQHF; DNA: TGTGCCAGCAGTGAAGCAGGGTGGGGGGATCGGAGCAATCAGCCCCAGCATTTT
size: .; D: .; V: TRBV19; J: TRBJ1-1; CDR3: CASSKGVLLNTEAFF; DNA: TGTGCCAGTAGTAAGGGAGTCCTATTGAACACTGAAGCTTTCTTT
size: .; D: TRBD2; V: TRBV10-1; J: TRBJ2-7; CDR3: CASSEGSSGSTYEQYF; DNA: TGCGCCAGCAGTGAGGGGAGCAGCGGGAGTACGTACGAGCAGTACTTC
size: .; D: TRBD2; V: TRBV20-1; J: TRBJ2-1; CDR3: CSASHQGLAGYNEQFF; DNA: TGCAGTGCTAGTCATCAAGGACTAGCGGGATACAATGAGCAGTTCTTC
size: .; D: .; V: TRBV2; J: TRBJ1-5; CDR3: CASTSSGYQPQHF; DNA: TGTGCCAGCACCTCCAGCGGGTACCAGCCCCAGCATTTT
size: .; D: TRBD2; V: TRBV14; J: TRBJ2-1; CDR3: CASSQAGTSGRALNEQFF; DNA: TGTGCCAGCAGCCAGGCCGGGACTAGCGGGAGGGCGTTGAATGAGCAGTTCTTC
size: .; D: TRBD2; V: TRBV7-9; J: TRBJ2-5; CDR3: CASSLASTSLETQYF; DNA: TGTGCCAGCAGCTTAGCGTCGACTAGCCTCGAGACCCAGTACTTC
size: .; D: TRBD2; V: TRBV5-1; J: TRBJ2-5; CDR3: CASSLSGGLVRETQYF; DNA: TGCGCCAGCAGCTTGAGCGGGGGACTTGTCCGAGAGACCCAGTACTTC
size: .; D: .; V: TRBV3-1/TRBV3-2; J: TRBJ1-4; CDR3: CASSQSTANEKLFF; DNA: TGTGCCAGCAGCCAAAGTACAGCAAATGAAAAACTGTTTTTT
size: .; D: TRBD2; V: TRBV5-8; J: TRBJ2-5; CDR3: CASSLLAGAQETQYF; DNA: TGTGCCAGCAGCTTGTTAGCGGGCGCCCAAGAGACCCAGTACTTC
size: .; D: TRBD2; V: TRBV19; J: TRBJ2-3; CDR3: CASMRTSAKLDTQYF; DNA: TGTGCCAGTATGCGGACTAGCGCCAAACTAGATACGCAGTATTTT
size: .; D: .; V: TRBV2; J: TRBJ2-3; CDR3: CASMLDLSDTQYF; DNA: TGTGCCAGCATGCTAGATTTGTCCGATACGCAGTATTTT
size: .; D: .; V: TRBV27; J: TRBJ2-7; CDR3: CASSAPSANGNEQYF; DNA: TGTGCCAGCAGTGCCCCGTCGGCCAACGGGAACGAGCAGTACTTC